Listed below are T cell receptor beta chains from one sample, sequenced in a study of T cell responses to AZD1222 COVID-19 vaccine. Produced via immunoSEQ multiplex PCR; TCRdb's table is partial and in-frame only. Of about 160,000 clones listed, more than 85% are singletons. The specimen comprised peripheral blood, sampled 28 days after the second AZD1222 dose. Every receptor here comes from an adult who received the AZD1222 COVID-19 vaccine. Both conserved end residues are part of each CDR3. The D gene is left open where the match is weak. Clone size is not always given. Where it is, it says once, few, many or a class for expanded clones.

J gene,V gene,clone size,D gene,CDR3 DNA,CDR3 protein
TRBJ1-1,TRBV7-2,NA,NA,TGTGCCAGCAGCCCACGGGACGTACACACTGAAGCTTTCTTT,CASSPRDVHTEAFF
TRBJ2-7,TRBV2,NA,NA,TGTGCCAGCAGTGAAGCGAACCATGGAGAGCAGTACTTC,CASSEANHGEQYF
TRBJ2-2,TRBV11-3,few,NA,TGTGCCAGCAGCCAAATAGGGGACACCGGGGAGCTGTTTTTT,CASSQIGDTGELFF
TRBJ2-1,TRBV7-9,NA,NA,TGTGCCAGCAGCTTAGGCTTCAGGGCGAGCGAGCAGTTCTTC,CASSLGFRASEQFF
TRBJ2-2,TRBV7-7,NA,NA,TGTGCTAGCAGCCCCCTAGCGAACACCGGGGAGCTGTTTTTT,CASSPLANTGELFF
TRBJ1-1,TRBV3-1/TRBV3-2,NA,TRBD1,TGTGCCAGCAGCCTACAGGACAGGGTTGAAGCTTTCTTT,CASSLQDRVEAFF
TRBJ2-1,TRBV11-2,NA,NA,TGTGCCAGCAGCGGGCCGGGACACCTAAGAAAGGACAATGAGCAGTTCTTC,CASSGPGHLRKDNEQFF
TRBJ2-3,TRBV7-9,NA,TRBD2,TGTGCCAGCAGCTACTTAGCGGGAGTCGGCACAGATACGCAGTATTTT,CASSYLAGVGTDTQYF
TRBJ2-5,TRBV5-1,NA,TRBD2,TGCGCCAGCAGCGGTAGCGGGAGTTGGGAGACCCAGTACTTC,CASSGSGSWETQYF
TRBJ2-1,TRBV7-2,NA,NA,TGTGCCAGCAGATCAGGACCACTCTTCATCTTC,CASRSGPLFIF